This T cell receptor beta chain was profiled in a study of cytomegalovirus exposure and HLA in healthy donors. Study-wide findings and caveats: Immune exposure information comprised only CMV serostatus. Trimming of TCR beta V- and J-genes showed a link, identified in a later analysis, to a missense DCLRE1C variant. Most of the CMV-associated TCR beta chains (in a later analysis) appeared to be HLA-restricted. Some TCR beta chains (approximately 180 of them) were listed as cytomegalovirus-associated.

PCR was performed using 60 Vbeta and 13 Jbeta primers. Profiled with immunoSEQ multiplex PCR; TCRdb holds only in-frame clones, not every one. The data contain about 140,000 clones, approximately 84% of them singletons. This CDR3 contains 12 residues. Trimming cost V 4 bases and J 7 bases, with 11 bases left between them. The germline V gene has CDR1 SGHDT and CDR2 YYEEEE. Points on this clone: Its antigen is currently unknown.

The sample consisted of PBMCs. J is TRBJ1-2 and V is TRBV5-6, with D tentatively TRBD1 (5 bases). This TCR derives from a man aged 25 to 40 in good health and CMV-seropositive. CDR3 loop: CASSRRGAGYTF. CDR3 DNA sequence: TGTGCCAGCAGCCGGAGGGGTGCTGGCTACACCTTC.